These 8 T cell receptor beta chains came from one sample sequenced in a study of monozygotic twins with inflammatory bowel disease (dated by TCRdb to 2018 to 2020). The method was 5' RACE. Sequencing relied on an Illumina HiSeq 2500. One entry per CDR3 protein sequence results from the TCRdb reprocessing of the reads, with DNA left out. The table kept for this sample lists some 440,000 distinct CDR3 sequences. The top ten constitute 2.4% of the sample. The sequencing input was blood. The receptors here all came from a human donor with ulcerative colitis or Crohn's disease, or a healthy co-twin of an affected twin (not recorded which).

The chain combines TRBV5-1 with TRBJ2-1. Germline V gene lookup returns CDR1 SGHRS and CDR2 YFSETQ. The CDR3 contains 12 residues. The CDR3 sequence is CASSPTYNEQFF. The full variable domain, with the rest looked up from reference TRBV5-1 and TRBJ2-1, is KAGVTQTPRYLIKTRGQQVTLSCSPISGHRSVSWYQQTPGQGLQFLFEYFSETQRNKGNFPGRFSGRQFSNSRSEMNVSTLELGDSALYLCASSPTYNEQFFGPGTRLTVL.

The CDR3 loop is CASSPGTSGDFTDTQYF. The gene calls are TRBV5-1 and TRBJ2-3; TCRdb reports TRBD2, a call that lacks DNA to check it against. CDR1 and CDR2 (germline): SGHRS, YFSETQ. CDR3 length: 17 residues. Full variable domain (missing parts from reference TRBV5-1 and TRBJ2-3): KAGVTQTPRYLIKTRGQQVTLSCSPISGHRSVSWYQQTPGQGLQFLFEYFSETQRNKGNFPGRFSGRQFSNSRSEMNVSTLELGDSALYLCASSPGTSGDFTDTQYFGPGTRLTVL.

The chain uses TRBV15 and TRBJ1-4. Germline CDR1 is LNHNV and CDR2 is YYDKDF (reference sequence). This CDR3 region has 14 residues. Here the CDR3 reads CATSRERVNEKLFF.

The chain uses TRBV20-1 and TRBJ1-5; TCRdb's assignment of TRBD1 cannot be checked, as there is no DNA. This CDR3 is 15 amino acids long. The V gene's germline CDR1 is DFQATT and CDR2 SNEGSKA (reference sequence). The CDR3 sequence: CSAREGGSGNQPQHF.

The chain links TRBV11-1 to TRBJ2-3; there is no DNA to check the TCRdb D call of TRBD2. The germline V gene encodes CDR1 SGHAT and CDR2 FQDESV (reference sequence). This CDR3 comprises 18 residues. CDR3 in amino acids: CASSAPATSGRATDTQYF.

The rearrangement joins TRBV12-3 or TRBV12-4 to TRBJ2-1; TCRdb selects TRBD1, and the lack of DNA leaves this call unchecked. This CDR3 region has 15 residues. The CDR3 region is CASSFTGGQKIEQFF.

The V gene is TRBV5-6, the J gene TRBJ2-1; TCRdb designates TRBD1, a call that cannot be tested without DNA. The germline V gene encodes CDR1 SGHDT and CDR2 YYEEEE. The CDR3 totals 15 residues. The CDR3 is CASSSGTGGLNEQFF.

The chain employs TRBV29-1 and TRBJ2-1. Germline values: CDR1 SQVTM, CDR2 ANQGSEA. The CDR3 consists of 12 residues. The CDR3 region is CSVQRALNEQFF.